The T cell receptor (beta chain) under discussion was sequenced for a study of CD4 T cells in relation to SARS-CoV-2 and coronaviruses. Whole-study context: After nine to eleven days of antigen culture, PBMC TCR beta CDR3s were sequenced. Crossreactive spike epitopes shared across donors were mapped to their HLA restriction. Study results and caveats: No crossreactivity against non-spike viral proteins was tested here.

As for this clone: Its antigen is undetermined.

This CDR3 spans 13 amino acids. The V gene lost 3 bases and the J gene lost 5 bases, with 8 bases spanning the gap. CDR1 and CDR2 from the germline V gene are SGHTA and FQGTGA. The unexposed donors gave CD4+ T cells in about 2010-2019, prior to COVID-19. The cells were cultured for approximately 10 days before CD4+ T cells were isolated. Half the medium was replaced with IL-2 medium on days 3 and 7. Profiled with immunoSEQ multiplex PCR; TCRdb holds only in-frame clones, not every one. Of about 15,000 clones listed, about 81% were seen once; the top ten hold about a third. This TCR was recovered from a human donor in good health. V is TRBV7-3 and J is TRBJ2-1, with no clear D. The sequencing sample was made of CD4+ T cells from PBMCs, cultured in vitro. The CDR3 reads CASSLSVDNEQFF. Here the CDR3 DNA reads TGTGCCAGCAGCTTGTCCGTGGACAATGAGCAGTTCTTC.